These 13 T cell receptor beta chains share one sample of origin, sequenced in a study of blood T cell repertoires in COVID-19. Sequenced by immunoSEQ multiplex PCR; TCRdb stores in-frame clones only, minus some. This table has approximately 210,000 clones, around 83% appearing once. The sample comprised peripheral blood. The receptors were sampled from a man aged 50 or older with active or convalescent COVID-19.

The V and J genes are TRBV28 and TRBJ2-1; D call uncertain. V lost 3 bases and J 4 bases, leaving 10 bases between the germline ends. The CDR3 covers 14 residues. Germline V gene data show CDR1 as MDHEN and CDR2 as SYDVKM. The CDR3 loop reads CASSFIDSYNEQFF. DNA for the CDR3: TGTGCCAGCAGTTTCATCGACTCGTACAATGAGCAGTTCTTC. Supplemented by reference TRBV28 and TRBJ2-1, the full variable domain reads DVKVTQSSRYLVKRTGEKVFLECVQDMDHENMFWYRQDPGLGLRLIYFSYDVKMKEKGDIPEGYSVSREKKERFSLILESASTNQTSMYLCASSFIDSYNEQFFGPGTRLTVL.

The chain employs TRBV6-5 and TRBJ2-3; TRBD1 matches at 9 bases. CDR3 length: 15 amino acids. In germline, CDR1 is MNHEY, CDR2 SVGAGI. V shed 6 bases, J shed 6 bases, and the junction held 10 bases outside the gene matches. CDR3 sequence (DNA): TGTGCCAGCAGGCGCCCGGGACAGGGTGGGGATACGCAGTATTTT. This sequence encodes CASRRPGQGGDTQYF.

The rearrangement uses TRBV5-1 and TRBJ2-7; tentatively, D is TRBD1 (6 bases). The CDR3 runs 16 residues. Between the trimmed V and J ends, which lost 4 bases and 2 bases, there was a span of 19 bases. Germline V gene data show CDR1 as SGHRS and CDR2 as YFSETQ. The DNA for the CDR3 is TGCGCCAGCAGCAAATATTCCACAGGGTCCACCTACGAGCAGTACTTC. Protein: CASSKYSTGSTYEQYF.

In DNA form, the CDR3 reads TGTGCCAGTATAGGCGGGGGGAAAAACATTCAGTACTTC. Its translation: CASIGGGKNIQYF. The chain recombines TRBV19 with TRBJ2-4, with 8 bases identical to TRBD2. CDR1 and CDR2 (germline): LNHDA, SQIVND (reference sequence). With V trimmed by 7 bases and J by 4 bases, 3 bases remained unmatched. This CDR3 is built from 13 residues.

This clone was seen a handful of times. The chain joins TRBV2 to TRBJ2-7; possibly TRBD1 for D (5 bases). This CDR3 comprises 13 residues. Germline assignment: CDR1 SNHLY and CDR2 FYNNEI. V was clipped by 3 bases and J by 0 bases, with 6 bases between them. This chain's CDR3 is CASSDRVSYEQYF. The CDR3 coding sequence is TGTGCCAGCAGTGACAGGGTCTCCTACGAGCAGTACTTC. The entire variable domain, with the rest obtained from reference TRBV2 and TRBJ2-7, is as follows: EPEVTQTPSHQVTQMGQEVILRCVPISNHLYFYWYRQILGQKVEFLVSFYNNEISEKSEIFDDQFSVERPDGSNFTLKIRSTKLEDSAMYFCASSDRVSYEQYFGPGTRLTVT.

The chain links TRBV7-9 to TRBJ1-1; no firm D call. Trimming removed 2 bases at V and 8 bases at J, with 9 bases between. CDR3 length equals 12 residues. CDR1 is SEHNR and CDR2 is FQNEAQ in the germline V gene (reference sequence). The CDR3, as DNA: TGTGCCAGCAGCTTATCCGGCAGGGAAGCTTTCTTT. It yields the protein CASSLSGREAFF.

CDR3 region: CASSPRSGDYNEQFF. The CDR3 nucleotides are TGTGCCAGCTCACCGAGGAGCGGGGACTACAATGAGCAGTTCTTC. The gene calls are TRBV18 and TRBJ2-1; 7 bases map to TRBD2. V was clipped by 3 bases and J by 3 bases; unmatched bases: 5. Germline values: CDR1 KGHSH, CDR2 LQKENI. The CDR3 covers 15 residues.

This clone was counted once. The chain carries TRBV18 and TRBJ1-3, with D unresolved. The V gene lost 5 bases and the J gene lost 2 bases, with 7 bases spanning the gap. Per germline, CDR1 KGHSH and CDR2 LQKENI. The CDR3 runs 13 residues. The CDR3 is CASSGPPGNTIYF. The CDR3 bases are TGTGCCAGCTCAGGGCCTCCTGGAAACACCATATATTTT.

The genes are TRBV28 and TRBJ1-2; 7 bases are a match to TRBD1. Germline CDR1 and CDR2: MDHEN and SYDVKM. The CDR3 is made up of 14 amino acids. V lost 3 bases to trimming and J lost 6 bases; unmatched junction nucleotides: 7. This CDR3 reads CASSLVEGADGYTF. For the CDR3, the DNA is TGTGCCAGCAGTTTGGTGGAGGGGGCGGATGGCTACACCTTC.

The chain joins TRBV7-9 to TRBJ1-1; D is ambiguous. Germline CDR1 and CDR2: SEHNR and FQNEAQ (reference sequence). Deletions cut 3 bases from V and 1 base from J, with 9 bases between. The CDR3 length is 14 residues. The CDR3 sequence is CASSLDEGNTEAFF. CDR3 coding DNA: TGTGCCAGCAGCTTGGATGAGGGGAACACTGAAGCTTTCTTT. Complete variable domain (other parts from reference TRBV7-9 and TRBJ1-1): DTGVSQNPRHKITKRGQNVTFRCDPISEHNRLYWYRQTLGQGPEFLTYFQNEAQLEKSRLLSDRFSAERPKGSFSTLEIQRTEQGDSAMYLCASSLDEGNTEAFFGQGTRLTVV.

CDR3 in amino acids: CASRGQDTDTQYF. DNA for the CDR3: TGTGCCAGCAGAGGACAGGACACAGATACGCAGTATTTT. This chain connects TRBV25-1 to TRBJ2-3, with 7 bases aligning to TRBD1. Trimming removed 6 bases from V and 2 bases from J; junction bases left unmatched: 2. The CDR3 loop spans 13 amino acids. Germline V lookup: CDR1 MGHDK, CDR2 SYGVNS.

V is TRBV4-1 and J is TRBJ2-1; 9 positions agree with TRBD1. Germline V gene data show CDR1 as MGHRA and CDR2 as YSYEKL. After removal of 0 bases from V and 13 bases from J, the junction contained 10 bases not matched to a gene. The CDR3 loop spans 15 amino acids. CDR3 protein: CASSQDEQGALTQFF. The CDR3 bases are TGCGCCAGCAGCCAAGATGAACAGGGGGCCCTAACTCAGTTCTTC.

The CDR3 DNA reads as TGTGCCAGCAGCCAACTCTCCTACGAGCAGTACTTC. It is translated as CASSQLSYEQYF. This sequence joins TRBV5-8 and TRBJ2-7; D remains unclear. V gave up 4 bases and J gave up 0 bases, with 5 bases separating them. CDR3 length equals 12 residues. CDR1 and CDR2 (germline): SGHTS, YDEGEE.